The clone carrying this T cell receptor (beta chain) was counted a few times. The antigen is undetermined. It may be a read error: a sequence one base away is much more abundant. The data are from a study of blood T cells in healthy people across ages. Study conclusions and caveats: CMV status of donors was unknown, possibly confounding expanded clonotype changes.

The use of a sample-barcoded 5' primer and a J-beta primer mix characterized a second PCR of about 7 to 12 cycles. TCRdb reprocessed the 5' RACE reads via MiXCR and lists one record per CDR3 protein. The table records around 870,000 distinct CDR3 sequences, more than 25% of them present only once. Trimming took off 1 base at V and 2 bases at J, with 9 bases between the two ends. The CDR3 consists of 14 residues. Per germline, CDR1 SGHTA and CDR2 FQGNSA. PBMCs, at least 7 million per sample, were isolated. The V call is TRBV7-2, the J call TRBJ2-7, with no clear D. Sequencing was done on a sample of blood. This TCR derives from a woman over 75 in good health. The CDR3 loop reads CASSLEVEPYEQYF. The CDR3 DNA reads TGTGCCAGCAGCTTAGAGGTGGAACCCTACGAGCAGTACTTC.